The entry below gives a single TCR beta chain sequence along with its context. This specimen belongs to a study of beta chain features in type 1 diabetes. Across the study: Sorted cells examined across all samples numbered more than 100 million.

This CDR3 is built from 14 residues. Germline values: CDR1 SGHVS, CDR2 FQNEAQ. V was pared by 5 bases and J by 6 bases, with 14 bases between. Sequenced material consisted of expressed TCRB transcripts (all of the isolated RNA was reverse transcribed). The repertoire was sequenced with immunoSEQ multiplex PCR; TCRdb's copy has only in-frame clones and lacks some. The sample contains 810,000 or so clones, under 20% of which appear only once. The receptor was isolated from a young woman in good health. The rearrangement joins TRBV7-8 to TRBJ2-1, with D unresolved. What was sequenced was naive CD4+ T cells from blood. CDR3 DNA: TGTGCCAGCAGCCTCCGCATTACGGGCAATGAGCAGTTCTTC. It codes for CASSLRITGNEQFF.